The source of this T cell receptor (beta chain) is a study of T cells in Graves' hyperthyroidism and ophthalmopathy. Each diagnosis was grounded in clinical symptoms, serum thyroxine and TRAb, thyroid ultrasound, and orbital computed tomography. CDR3 length equals 15 residues. V gave up 1 base and J gave up 3 bases; unmatched junction bases: 5. Germline V lookup: CDR1 SGHTA, CDR2 FQGTGA. The CDR3 regions of TCR beta were amplified from RNA transcripts. The HTBI set primed first-round TCR CDR3 RT-PCR. TCRdb re-derived calls from the multiplex PCR reads in MiXCR, one entry per CDR3 protein. The sample carries over 700,000 distinct CDR3 sequences, around 38% recorded once. Study conclusions and caveats: Ophthalmopathy and stable hyperthyroidism were told apart by a 13 V-J model. Progression to ophthalmopathy was predicted a median of 6.5 months early. The blood repertoire included most of the expanded thyroid clonotypes above 0.001.

As regards this clonotype: The antigen is undetermined.

This sequence was found in a man between 18 and 35 years old with Graves' hyperthyroidism. Sequenced sample: blood. This chain uses TRBV7-3 with TRBJ2-5; 7 bases agree with TRBD2. The CDR3 sequence is CASSLIGGGKETQYF. For the CDR3, the DNA is TGTGCCAGCAGCTTAATTGGGGGGGGGAAAGAGACCCAGTACTTC.